Listed below are T cell receptor beta chains from one sample, sequenced in a study of CD8+CD57+ T cells in acquired aplastic anemia. MiXCR, run by TCRdb on the reads, gives a single entry per CDR3 protein. The sample yields hundreds of thousands of distinct CDR3 sequences, approximately 32% seen once. The sequencing sample was made of sorted CD4+, CD8+, or CD8+CD57+ T cells (not recorded which) from PBMCs. Every receptor here comes from a human donor with aplastic anemia. CDR3s include the opening cysteine and the closing phenylalanine or tryptophan. A D gene is named only where the DNA matches it firmly. Some rows mark clone size as missing; the rest say once, few, many or name a class of expanded clone.

cdr3_nt cdr3_aa d_call clone_size j_call v_call cdr3_length
TGTGCCAGCAGTTCCCAGGGAGAGGGGAATTCACCCCTCCACTTT CASSSQGEGNSPLHF . . TRBJ1-6 TRBV5-5 15
TGCAGTGCTTTCGATCCCGGGACAGGGACCTATGGCTACACCTTC CSAFDPGTGTYGYTF TRBD1 few TRBJ1-2 TRBV20-1 15
TGTGCCGAACTACAGCGACCACCCCTCCACTTT CAELQRPPLHF . . TRBJ1-6 TRBV7-2 11
TGTGCCACCAGCAGTTTTGCGGGGGCACATGGCTACACCTTC CATSSFAGAHGYTF . . TRBJ1-2 TRBV15 14
TGTGCCAGCACCTCAGACAAGGGCTACGAGCAGTACTTC CASTSDKGYEQYF . once TRBJ2-7 TRBV12-3/TRBV12-4 13
TGTGCCATCAGTGAGAGGGGACAGCCCGTCGATAATTCACCCCTCCACTTT CAISERGQPVDNSPLHF TRBD1 . TRBJ1-6 TRBV10-3 17
TGTGCCAGCAGCCCGACGGGTGAGACCCAGTACTTC CASSPTGETQYF . many TRBJ2-5 TRBV7-3 12
TGTGCCAGCAGTTGCGACGTCTCGCGACTATCCTACGAGCAGTACTTC CASSCDVSRLSYEQYF . . TRBJ2-7 TRBV6-5 16
TGTGCCTCTCACCTCGGGGGAAGGTGGAATGAGCAGTTCTTC CASHLGGRWNEQFF . once TRBJ2-1 TRBV2 14
TGTGCCAGCAGCGTAGATGACAGGAGTTATAATTCACCCCTCCACTTT CASSVDDRSYNSPLHF . once TRBJ1-6 TRBV9 16
TGTGCCAGCAGTGAATATTCCAGACAATTTTACAATGAGCAGTTCTTC CASSEYSRQFYNEQFF . . TRBJ2-1 TRBV25-1 16
TGCAGTGCTAGAGAGGGACCGGGACGGACCGCATACGAGCAGTACTTC CSAREGPGRTAYEQYF . many TRBJ2-7 TRBV20-1 16
TGTGCCACTCAGGCTGGGCCGAACACTGAAGCTTTCTTT CATQAGPNTEAFF . . TRBJ1-1 TRBV24-1 13
TGCGCCAGCAGTGAGTCTACGGGGCTGGGGTACAATGAGCAGTTCTTC CASSESTGLGYNEQFF . many TRBJ2-1 TRBV10-1 16
TGTGCCAGCAATCCGGGACAGGGGCGAGAGCAGTACTTC CASNPGQGREQYF TRBD1 . TRBJ2-7 TRBV2 13
TGTGCCAGCAGTTCCCTACCTGGACTTTGGCACTTC CASSSLPGLWHF . many TRBJ2-4 TRBV10-3 12
TGTGCCAGCAGTCCCCAATTAATCTTCGATGAGCAGTTCTTC CASSPQLIFDEQFF . many TRBJ2-1 TRBV2 14
TGTGCCAGCAGCCCTCGCGGGGCGGGCTACACCTTC CASSPRGAGYTF . . TRBJ1-2 TRBV3-1 12
TGTGCCTGGAGTCCTCCGGCTCTTGGAAACACCATATATTTT CAWSPPALGNTIYF . . TRBJ1-3 TRBV30 14
TGTGCCAGCAGTGGCGACAGGGCCACGTACGAGCAGTACTTC CASSGDRATYEQYF TRBD1 many TRBJ2-7 TRBV25-1 14
TGTGCCAGCAGCATCGGGAGCGCTTCCCCCTACGAGCAGTACTTC CASSIGSASPYEQYF . . TRBJ2-7 TRBV9 15
TGTGCCAGCAGCCCCAGACTAGCGCCAACCGGGGAGCTGTTTTTT CASSPRLAPTGELFF TRBD2 . TRBJ2-2 TRBV11-3 15
TGTGCCAGTAGTAGGGAGCCACGCTATAACTATGGCTACACCTTC CASSREPRYNYGYTF . once TRBJ1-2 TRBV19 15
TGTGCCAGCAGTAAAGGGAGACCCTACGAGCAGTACTTC CASSKGRPYEQYF . . TRBJ2-7 TRBV6-2/TRBV6-3 13
TGTGCCAGCATTCCCACAGGGTCTGTGGTCGAGCAGTACTTC CASIPTGSVVEQYF . many TRBJ2-7 TRBV25-1 14
TGTGCCAGCAGCCGACGGACTAGCGGGACGACTACAGATACGCAGTATTTT CASSRRTSGTTTDTQYF TRBD2 . TRBJ2-3 TRBV25-1 17
TGTGCCAGCAGCTTAGGGTTAGCCTCCACAGATACGCAGTATTTT CASSLGLASTDTQYF . once TRBJ2-3 TRBV11-2 15
TGTGCCAGCAGTAGCACACCGAATGCCCCCATATATTTT CASSSTPNAPIYF . many TRBJ1-3 TRBV12-3/TRBV12-4 13
TGTGCCAGCAGCCCCCGAGGGGGCCCTAACTATGGCTACACCTTC CASSPRGGPNYGYTF TRBD1 . TRBJ1-2 TRBV7-9 15
TGTGCCAGCAGCGTAGTGAGGGATGAGCAGTTCTTC CASSVVRDEQFF . . TRBJ2-1 TRBV9 12
TGTGCCAGCAGCCAAGTGGCGGACACCGGGGAGCTGTTTTTT CASSQVADTGELFF . . TRBJ2-2 TRBV4-2 14
TGCAGTGCTAGAGAGGCGTTTAACCGCCCCCAATCCTACGAGCAGTACTTC CSAREAFNRPQSYEQYF . few TRBJ2-7 TRBV20-1 17
TGTGCCAGCAGCTACACCCCTAGCGGGGGGGACCCGGGTGAGCAGTTCTTC CASSYTPSGGDPGEQFF TRBD2 . TRBJ2-1 TRBV9 17